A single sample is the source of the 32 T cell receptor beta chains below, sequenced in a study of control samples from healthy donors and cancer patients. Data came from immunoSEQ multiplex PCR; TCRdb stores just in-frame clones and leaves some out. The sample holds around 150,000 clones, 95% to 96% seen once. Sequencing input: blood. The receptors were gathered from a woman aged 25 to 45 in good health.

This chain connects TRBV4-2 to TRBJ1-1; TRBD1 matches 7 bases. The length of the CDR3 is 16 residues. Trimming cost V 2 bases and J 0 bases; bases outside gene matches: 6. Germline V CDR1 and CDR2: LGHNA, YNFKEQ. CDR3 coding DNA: TGTGCCAGCAGCCAACCGTCGACAGGGATGAACACTGAAGCTTTCTTT. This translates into CASSQPSTGMNTEAFF.

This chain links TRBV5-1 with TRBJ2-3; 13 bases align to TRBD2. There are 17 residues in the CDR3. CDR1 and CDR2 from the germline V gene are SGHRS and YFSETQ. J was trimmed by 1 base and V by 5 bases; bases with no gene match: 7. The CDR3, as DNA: TGCGCCAGCAGTCAGAGGACTAGCGGGAGCGGCACAGATACGCAGTATTTT. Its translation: CASSQRTSGSGTDTQYF.

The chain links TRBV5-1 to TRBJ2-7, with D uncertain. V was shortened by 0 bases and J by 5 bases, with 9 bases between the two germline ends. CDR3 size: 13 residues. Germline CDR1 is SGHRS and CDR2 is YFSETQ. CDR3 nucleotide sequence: TGCGCCAGCAGCTTGGGGATCTTAAACGAGCAGTACTTC. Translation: CASSLGILNEQYF.

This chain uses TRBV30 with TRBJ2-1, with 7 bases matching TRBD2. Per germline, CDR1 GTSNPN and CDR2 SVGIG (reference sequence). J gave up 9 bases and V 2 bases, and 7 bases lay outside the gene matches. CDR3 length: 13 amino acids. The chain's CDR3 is CAWSQGREGEQFF. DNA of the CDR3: TGTGCCTGGAGTCAGGGCAGGGAGGGTGAGCAGTTCTTC.

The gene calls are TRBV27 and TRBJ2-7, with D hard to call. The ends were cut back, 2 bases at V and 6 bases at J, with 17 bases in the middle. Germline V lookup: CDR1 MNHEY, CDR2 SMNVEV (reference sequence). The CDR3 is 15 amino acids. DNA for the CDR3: TGTGCCAGCAGTTTACATGGTCTACCCCGGGTCGAGCAGTACTTC. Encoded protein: CASSLHGLPRVEQYF.

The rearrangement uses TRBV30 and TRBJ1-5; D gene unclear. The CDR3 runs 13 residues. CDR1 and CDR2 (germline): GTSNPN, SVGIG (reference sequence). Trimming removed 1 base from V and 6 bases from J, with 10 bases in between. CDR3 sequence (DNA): TGTGCCTGGAGTGAGGCCTTATCTCAGCCCCAGCATTTT. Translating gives CAWSEALSQPQHF.

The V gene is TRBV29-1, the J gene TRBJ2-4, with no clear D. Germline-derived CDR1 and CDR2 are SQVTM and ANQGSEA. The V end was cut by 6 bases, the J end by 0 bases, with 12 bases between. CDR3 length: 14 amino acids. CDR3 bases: TGCAGCGTAAATACAGCGCTAGCCAAAAACATTCAGTACTTC. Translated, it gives CSVNTALAKNIQYF. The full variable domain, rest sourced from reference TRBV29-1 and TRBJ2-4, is SAVISQKPSRDICQRGTSLTIQCQVDSQVTMMFWYRQQPGQSLTLIATANQGSEATYESGFVIDKFPISRPNLTFSTLTVSNMSPEDSSIYLCSVNTALAKNIQYFGAGTRLSVL.

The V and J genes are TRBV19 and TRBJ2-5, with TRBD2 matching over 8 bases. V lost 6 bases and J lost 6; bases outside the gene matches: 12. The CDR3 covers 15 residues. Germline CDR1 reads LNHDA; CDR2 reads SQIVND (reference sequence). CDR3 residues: CASSHGTRLEKTQYF. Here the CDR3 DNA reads TGTGCCAGTAGCCACGGGACTAGGTTGGAGAAGACCCAGTACTTC.

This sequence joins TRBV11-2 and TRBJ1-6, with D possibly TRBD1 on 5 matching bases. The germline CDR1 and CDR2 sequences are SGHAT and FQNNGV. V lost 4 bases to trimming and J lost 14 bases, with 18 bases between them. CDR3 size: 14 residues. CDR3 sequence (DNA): TGTGCCAGCAGCTCCCACTTGCAGGGTCCGTCCCTCCACTTT. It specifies CASSSHLQGPSLHF.

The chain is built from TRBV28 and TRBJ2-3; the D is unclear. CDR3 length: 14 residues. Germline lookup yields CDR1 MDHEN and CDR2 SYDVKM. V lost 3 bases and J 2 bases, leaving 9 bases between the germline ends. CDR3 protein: CASSFLAITDTQYF. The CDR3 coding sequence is TGTGCCAGCAGTTTCTTAGCCATCACAGATACGCAGTATTTT.

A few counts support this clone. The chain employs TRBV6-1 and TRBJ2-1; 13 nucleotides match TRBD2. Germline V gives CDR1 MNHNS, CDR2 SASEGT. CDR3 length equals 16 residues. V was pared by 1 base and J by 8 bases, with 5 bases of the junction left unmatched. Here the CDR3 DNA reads TGTGCCAGCAGTGAAGTCACTAGCGGGAGGGCCGATGAGCAGTTCTTC. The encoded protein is CASSEVTSGRADEQFF.

CDR3: CASSQPASGGCTDTQYF. DNA for the CDR3: TGCGCCAGCAGTCAACCTGCTAGCGGGGGGTGCACAGATACGCAGTATTTT. The V and J genes are TRBV23-1 and TRBJ2-3, with 11 bases identical to TRBD2. TRBV23-1 is recorded as an ORF, its role being uncertain. This CDR3 comprises 17 residues. Trimming at V came to 2 bases and at J to 1 base, leaving 5 bases not matched to a gene.

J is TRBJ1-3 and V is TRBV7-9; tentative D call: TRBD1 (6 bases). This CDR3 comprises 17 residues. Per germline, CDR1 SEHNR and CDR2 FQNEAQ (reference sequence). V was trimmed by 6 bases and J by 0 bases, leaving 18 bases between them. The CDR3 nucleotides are TGTGCCAGCAGACCCCCTTGGGACACAGACTCTGGAAACACCATATATTTT. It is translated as CASRPPWDTDSGNTIYF.

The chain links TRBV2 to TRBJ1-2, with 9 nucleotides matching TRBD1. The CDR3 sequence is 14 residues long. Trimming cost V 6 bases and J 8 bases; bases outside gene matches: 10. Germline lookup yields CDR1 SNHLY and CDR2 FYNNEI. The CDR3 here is CASRRSGTGTGYTF. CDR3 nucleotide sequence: TGTGCCAGCAGGAGAAGCGGGACAGGGACCGGCTACACCTTC. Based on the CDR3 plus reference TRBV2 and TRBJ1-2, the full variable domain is EPEVTQTPSHQVTQMGQEVILRCVPISNHLYFYWYRQILGQKVEFLVSFYNNEISEKSEIFDDQFSVERPDGSNFTLKIRSTKLEDSAMYFCASRRSGTGTGYTFGSGTRLTVV.

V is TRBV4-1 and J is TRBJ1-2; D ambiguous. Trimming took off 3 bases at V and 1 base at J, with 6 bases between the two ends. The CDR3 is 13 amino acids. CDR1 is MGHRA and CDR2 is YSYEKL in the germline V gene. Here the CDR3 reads CASSQTLNYGYTF. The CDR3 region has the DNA TGCGCCAGCAGCCAGACGCTTAACTATGGCTACACCTTC.

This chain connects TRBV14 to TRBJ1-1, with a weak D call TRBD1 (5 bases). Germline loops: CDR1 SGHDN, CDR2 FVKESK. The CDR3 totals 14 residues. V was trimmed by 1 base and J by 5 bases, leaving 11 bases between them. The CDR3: CASSQVYGATEAFF. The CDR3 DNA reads TGTGCCAGCAGCCAAGTATATGGGGCAACTGAAGCTTTCTTT.

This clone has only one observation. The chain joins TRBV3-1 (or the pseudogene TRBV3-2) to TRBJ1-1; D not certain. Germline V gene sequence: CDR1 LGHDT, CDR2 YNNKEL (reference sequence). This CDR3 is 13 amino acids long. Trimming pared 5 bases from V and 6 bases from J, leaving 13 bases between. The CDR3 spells CASSRVGLAEAFF. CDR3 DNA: TGTGCCAGCAGCAGGGTGGGGTTGGCTGAAGCTTTCTTT.

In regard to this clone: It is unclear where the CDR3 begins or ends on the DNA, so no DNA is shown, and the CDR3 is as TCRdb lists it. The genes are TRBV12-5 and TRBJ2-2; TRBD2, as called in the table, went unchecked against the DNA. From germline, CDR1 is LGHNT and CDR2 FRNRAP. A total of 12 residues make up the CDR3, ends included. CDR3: CASGLRAGELFF.

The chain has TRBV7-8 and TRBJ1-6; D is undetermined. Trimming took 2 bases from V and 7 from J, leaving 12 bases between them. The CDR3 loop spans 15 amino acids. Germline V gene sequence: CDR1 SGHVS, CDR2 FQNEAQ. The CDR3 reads CASSLFRDGNSPLHF. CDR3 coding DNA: TGTGCCAGCAGCTTATTTAGGGATGGGAATTCACCCCTCCACTTT. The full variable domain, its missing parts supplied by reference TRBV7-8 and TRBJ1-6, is GAGVSQSPRYKVAKRGQDVALRCDPISGHVSLFWYQQALGQGPEFLTYFQNEAQLDKSGLPSDRFFAERPEGSVSTLKIQRTQQEDSAVYLCASSLFRDGNSPLHFGNGTRLTVT.

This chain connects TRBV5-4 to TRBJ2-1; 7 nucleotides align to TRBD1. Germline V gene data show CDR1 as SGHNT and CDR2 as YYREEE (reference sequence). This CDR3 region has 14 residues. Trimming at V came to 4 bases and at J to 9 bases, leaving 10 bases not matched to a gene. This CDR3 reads CASSPGQVLIEQFF. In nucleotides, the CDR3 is TGTGCCAGCAGCCCTGGACAGGTTTTAATTGAGCAGTTCTTC. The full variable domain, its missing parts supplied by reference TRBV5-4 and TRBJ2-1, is ETGVTQSPTHLIKTRGQQVTLRCSSQSGHNTVSWYQQALGQGPQFIFQYYREEENGRGNFPPRFSGLQFPNYSSELNVNALELDDSALYLCASSPGQVLIEQFFGPGTRLTVL.

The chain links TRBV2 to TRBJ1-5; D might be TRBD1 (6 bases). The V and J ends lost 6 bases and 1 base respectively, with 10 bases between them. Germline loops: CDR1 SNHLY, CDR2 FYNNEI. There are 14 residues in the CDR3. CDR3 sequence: CASSLGQSNQPQHF. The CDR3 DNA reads TGTGCCAGCAGCCTAGGACAGAGCAATCAGCCCCAGCATTTT.

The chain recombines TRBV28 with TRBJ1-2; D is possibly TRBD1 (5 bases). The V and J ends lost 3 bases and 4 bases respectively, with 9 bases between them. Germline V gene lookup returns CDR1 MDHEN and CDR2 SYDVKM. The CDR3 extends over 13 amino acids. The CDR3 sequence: CASSFDSIYGYTF. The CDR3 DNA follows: TGTGCCAGCAGTTTCGACAGCATCTATGGCTACACCTTC.

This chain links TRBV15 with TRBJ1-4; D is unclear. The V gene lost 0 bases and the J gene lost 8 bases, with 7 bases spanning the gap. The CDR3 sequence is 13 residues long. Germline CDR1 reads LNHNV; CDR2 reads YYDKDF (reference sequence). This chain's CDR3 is CATSRDVWEKLFF. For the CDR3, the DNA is TGTGCCACCAGCAGAGATGTGTGGGAAAAACTGTTTTTT. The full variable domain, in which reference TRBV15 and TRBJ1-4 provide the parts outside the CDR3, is DAMVIQNPRYQVTQFGKPVTLSCSQTLNHNVMYWYQQKSSQAPKLLFHYYDKDFNNEADTPDNFQSRRPNTSFCFLDIRSPGLGDTAMYLCATSRDVWEKLFFGSGTQLSVL.

The CDR3 is CAWRPDLLYEQYF. DNA of the CDR3: TGTGCCTGGAGACCGGACCTACTCTACGAGCAGTACTTC. The chain links TRBV30 to TRBJ2-7; D not certain. V was trimmed by 3 bases and J by 3 bases, leaving 12 bases between them. In germline, CDR1 is GTSNPN, CDR2 SVGIG (reference sequence). The CDR3 is 13 residues long.

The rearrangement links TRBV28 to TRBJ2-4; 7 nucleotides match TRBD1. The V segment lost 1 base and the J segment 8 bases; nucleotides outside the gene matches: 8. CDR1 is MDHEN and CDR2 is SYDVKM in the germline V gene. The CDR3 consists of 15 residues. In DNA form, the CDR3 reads TGTGCCAGCAGTTTATCAAGGGGGCGCATGGACATTCAGTACTTC. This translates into CASSLSRGRMDIQYF.

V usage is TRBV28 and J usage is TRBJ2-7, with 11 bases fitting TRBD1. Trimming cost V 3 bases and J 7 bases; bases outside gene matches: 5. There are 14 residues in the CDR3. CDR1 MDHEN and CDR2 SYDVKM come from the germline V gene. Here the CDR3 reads CASSFGQGAREQYF. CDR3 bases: TGTGCCAGCAGTTTCGGACAGGGGGCGCGTGAGCAGTACTTC. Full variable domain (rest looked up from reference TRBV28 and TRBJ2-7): DVKVTQSSRYLVKRTGEKVFLECVQDMDHENMFWYRQDPGLGLRLIYFSYDVKMKEKGDIPEGYSVSREKKERFSLILESASTNQTSMYLCASSFGQGAREQYFGPGTRLTVT.

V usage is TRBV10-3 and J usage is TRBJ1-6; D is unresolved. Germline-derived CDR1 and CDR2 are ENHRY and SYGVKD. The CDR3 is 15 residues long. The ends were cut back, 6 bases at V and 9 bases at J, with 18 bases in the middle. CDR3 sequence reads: CAIRPGLEGGSPLHF. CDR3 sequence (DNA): TGTGCCATCAGGCCCGGGTTGGAGGGAGGTTCACCCCTCCACTTT.

The DNA for the CDR3 is TGTGCCAGCAGTACCCCCGGGACAGGGTTAACTAATGAAAAACTGTTTTTT. It codes for CASSTPGTGLTNEKLFF. V gene TRBV28 combines with J gene TRBJ1-4; 9 bases line up with TRBD1. In germline, CDR1 is MDHEN, CDR2 SYDVKM. This CDR3 is 17 amino acids long. The V and J ends lost 5 bases and 1 base, in that order; junction bases with no gene match: 8.

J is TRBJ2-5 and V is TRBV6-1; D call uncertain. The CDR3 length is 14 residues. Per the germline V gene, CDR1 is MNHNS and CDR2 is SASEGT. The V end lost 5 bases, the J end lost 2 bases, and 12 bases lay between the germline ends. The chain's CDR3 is CASSYIQIQETQYF. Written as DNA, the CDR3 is TGTGCCAGCAGTTATATACAGATTCAAGAGACCCAGTACTTC.

CDR3 DNA: TGCAGTGGTCCACAGGGCCAAGGGGCTTTCTTT. Protein: CSGPQGQGAFF. The V call is TRBV20-1, the J call TRBJ1-1, with D maybe TRBD1 (6 bases). The CDR3 spans 11 residues. The germline V and J ends were trimmed by 7 bases and 11 bases, with 17 bases remaining between them. Germline lookup yields CDR1 DFQATT and CDR2 SNEGSKA (reference sequence).

The CDR3 sequence: CASQGQTNEKLFF. DNA for the CDR3: TGTGCCAGCCAAGGACAGACTAATGAAAAACTGTTTTTT. The chain employs TRBV18 and TRBJ1-4; D may be TRBD1 (6 bases). The CDR3 runs to 13 residues. The germline gives CDR1 KGHSH, CDR2 LQKENI. V was cut by 8 bases and J by 2 bases, with 9 bases left in between.

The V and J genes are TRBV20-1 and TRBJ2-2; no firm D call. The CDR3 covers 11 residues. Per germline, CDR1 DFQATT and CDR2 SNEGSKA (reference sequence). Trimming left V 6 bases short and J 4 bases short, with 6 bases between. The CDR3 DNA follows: TGCAGTGCCGCCCGCACCGGGGAGCTGTTTTTT. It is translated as CSAARTGELFF.